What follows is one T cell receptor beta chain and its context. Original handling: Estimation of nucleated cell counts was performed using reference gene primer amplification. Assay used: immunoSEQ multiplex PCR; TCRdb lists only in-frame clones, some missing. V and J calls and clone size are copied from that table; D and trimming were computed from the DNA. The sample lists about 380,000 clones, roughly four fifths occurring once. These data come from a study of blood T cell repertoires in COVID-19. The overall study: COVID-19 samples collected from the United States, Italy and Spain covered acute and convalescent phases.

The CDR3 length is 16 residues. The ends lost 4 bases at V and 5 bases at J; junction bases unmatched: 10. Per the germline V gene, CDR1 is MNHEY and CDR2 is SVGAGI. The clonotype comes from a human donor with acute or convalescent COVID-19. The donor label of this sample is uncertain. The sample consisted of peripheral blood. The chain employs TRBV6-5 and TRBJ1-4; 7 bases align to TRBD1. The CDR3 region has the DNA TGTGCCAGCAGTTCCCACTACGGGACAGCAAATGAAAAACTGTTTTTT. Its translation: CASSSHYGTANEKLFF.